The subject of this entry is one TCR beta chain. Its specificity is not known. This CDR3 region has 15 residues. In germline, CDR1 is SGDLS, CDR2 YYNGEE. V shed 3 bases and J 5 bases; nucleotides not matched to a gene: 6. The PCR employed 60 Vbeta primers together with 13 Jbeta primers. How the authors handled the data: A later analysis counted 65 million to 95 million unique TCR beta chains, around 10 million shared. Some clones are missing from TCRdb's copy, which holds only in-frame ones; the method was immunoSEQ multiplex PCR. V, J and clone size reflect that table, while D and trimming were determined from the DNA. The table has around 280,000 clones, 70% to 90% seen once. The sample is drawn from a study of cytomegalovirus exposure and HLA in healthy donors. The study, taken as a whole, reports: Because they were indistinguishable, some V segments, including TRBV6-2 and TRBV6-3, were excluded. A later analysis reportedly found fewer N-insertions in an Asian-associated ancestry cluster than the roughly 730-donor mean. Later examination showed HLA-associated TCR beta chains had greater clonal expansion than equally common others.

What was sequenced was PBMCs. The rearrangement uses TRBV9 and TRBJ2-1; 9 positions agree with TRBD2. The sequence came from a young woman in good health and CMV-seronegative. The DNA of the CDR3 is TGTGCCAGCAGCGGGAGCGGGGGGAAAAACAATGAGCAGTTCTTC. It specifies CASSGSGGKNNEQFF.